These T cell receptor beta chains were read from a single sample in a study of blood T cell repertoires in COVID-19. Clones were read by immunoSEQ multiplex PCR, and TCRdb kept only the in-frame ones, dropping some. This table has about 330,000 clones, 65% to 90% appearing once. The source material was peripheral blood. Receptors originate from a human donor in a cohort sampled during active COVID-19. CDR3s include the opening cysteine and the closing phenylalanine or tryptophan. A D gene is named only where the DNA matches it firmly. Clone size is given for some rows only: seen once, a few or many times, or a class if the clone is expanded.

j_gene: TRBJ1-2; abundance: NA; v_gene: TRBV6-1; d_gene: NA; CDR3aa: CASSDRTGNYGYTF; CDR3nt: TGTGCCAGCAGTGACCGAACAGGAAACTATGGCTACACCTTC
j_gene: TRBJ2-7; abundance: NA; v_gene: TRBV7-6; d_gene: NA; CDR3aa: CASSLEGGRTYEQYF; CDR3nt: TGTGCCAGCAGCTTAGAGGGGGGGCGGACCTACGAGCAGTACTTC
j_gene: TRBJ2-1; abundance: NA; v_gene: TRBV21-1; d_gene: NA; CDR3aa: CASSKWAGVGRGGCNEQFF; CDR3nt: TGTGCCAGCAGCAAGTGGGCCGGGGTTGGCCGGGGGGGTTGTAATGAGCAGTTCTTC
j_gene: TRBJ1-5; abundance: NA; v_gene: TRBV9; d_gene: NA; CDR3aa: CASSVGANSNQPQHF; CDR3nt: TGTGCCAGCAGCGTAGGAGCTAATAGCAATCAGCCCCAGCATTTT
j_gene: TRBJ1-2; abundance: few; v_gene: TRBV11-1; d_gene: TRBD1; CDR3aa: CASGSVYQGAISGYTF; CDR3nt: TGTGCCAGCGGATCCGTGTACCAGGGGGCGATTTCTGGCTACACCTTC
j_gene: TRBJ2-1; abundance: NA; v_gene: TRBV5-4; d_gene: NA; CDR3aa: CASSSGNEQFF; CDR3nt: TGTGCCAGCAGCTCCGGGAATGAGCAGTTCTTC
j_gene: TRBJ1-4; abundance: NA; v_gene: TRBV29-1; d_gene: TRBD1; CDR3aa: CSVFGQGFEKLFF; CDR3nt: TGCAGCGTTTTCGGACAGGGTTTTGAAAAACTGTTTTTT
j_gene: TRBJ2-7; abundance: NA; v_gene: TRBV7-7; d_gene: TRBD1; CDR3aa: CASSFGTGDTYEQYF; CDR3nt: TGTGCCAGCAGCTTCGGGACAGGGGATACCTACGAGCAGTACTTC
j_gene: TRBJ2-7; abundance: NA; v_gene: TRBV18; d_gene: NA; CDR3aa: CASSPGLSEQYF; CDR3nt: TGTGCCAGCTCACCAGGGCTAAGCGAGCAGTACTTC
j_gene: TRBJ2-2; abundance: once; v_gene: TRBV3-1/TRBV3-2; d_gene: NA; CDR3aa: CASSRGGLGTGELFF; CDR3nt: TGTGCCAGCAGCCGAGGGGGTTTAGGGACCGGGGAGCTGTTTTTT
j_gene: TRBJ1-5; abundance: NA; v_gene: TRBV11-2; d_gene: NA; CDR3aa: CASSLGGRNNQPQHF; CDR3nt: TGTGCCAGCAGCTTAGGGGGGCGGAACAATCAGCCCCAGCATTTT
j_gene: TRBJ2-7; abundance: NA; v_gene: TRBV30; d_gene: NA; CDR3aa: CAWSPPDNYEQYF; CDR3nt: TGTGCCTGGAGTCCCCCGGACAACTACGAGCAGTACTTC
j_gene: TRBJ2-2; abundance: NA; v_gene: TRBV6-4; d_gene: TRBD1; CDR3aa: CASRPDRARTGELFF; CDR3nt: TGTGCCAGCAGACCTGACAGGGCTCGGACCGGGGAGCTGTTTTTT
j_gene: TRBJ1-4; abundance: NA; v_gene: TRBV6-5; d_gene: TRBD1; CDR3aa: CASSYGAGGEKLFF; CDR3nt: TGTGCCAGCAGTTATGGGGCAGGGGGCGAAAAACTGTTTTTT
j_gene: TRBJ1-1; abundance: NA; v_gene: TRBV29-1; d_gene: NA; CDR3aa: CSAATGSDTEAFF; CDR3nt: TGCAGCGCCGCAACAGGGTCAGATACTGAAGCTTTCTTT
j_gene: TRBJ1-2; abundance: NA; v_gene: TRBV7-9; d_gene: NA; CDR3aa: CASSLGGVTGYTF; CDR3nt: TGTGCCAGCAGCTTAGGAGGAGTTACAGGCTACACCTTC
j_gene: TRBJ1-1; abundance: NA; v_gene: TRBV20-1; d_gene: NA; CDR3aa: CSAGSLWAFF; CDR3nt: TGCAGTGCTGGCAGTTTGTGGGCTTTCTTT
j_gene: TRBJ1-1; abundance: NA; v_gene: TRBV27; d_gene: TRBD1; CDR3aa: CASSPQGALNTEAFF; CDR3nt: TGTGCCAGCAGTCCACAGGGGGCCCTGAACACTGAAGCTTTCTTT
j_gene: TRBJ1-2; abundance: NA; v_gene: TRBV7-9; d_gene: NA; CDR3aa: CASSLAAGSGGYTF; CDR3nt: TGTGCCAGCAGCTTAGCGGCCGGATCGGGGGGCTACACCTTC
j_gene: TRBJ2-2; abundance: NA; v_gene: TRBV9; d_gene: NA; CDR3aa: CASSVWGENTGELFF; CDR3nt: TGTGCCAGCAGCGTCTGGGGGGAAAACACCGGGGAGCTGTTTTTT
j_gene: TRBJ2-2; abundance: NA; v_gene: TRBV18; d_gene: TRBD2; CDR3aa: CASSPGLAGASNTGELFF; CDR3nt: TGTGCCAGCTCACCGGGACTAGCGGGGGCTTCGAACACCGGGGAGCTGTTTTTT
j_gene: TRBJ1-3; abundance: NA; v_gene: TRBV12-3/TRBV12-4; d_gene: NA; CDR3aa: CASSPENRDRAF; CDR3nt: TGTGCCAGCAGTCCCGAAAACAGGGACCGAGCATTT
j_gene: TRBJ1-1; abundance: once; v_gene: TRBV10-2; d_gene: NA; CDR3aa: CASSEVTLFEAFF; CDR3nt: TGCGCCAGCAGTGAGGTGACACTGTTTGAAGCTTTCTTT
j_gene: TRBJ2-7; abundance: once; v_gene: TRBV7-9; d_gene: TRBD1; CDR3aa: CASSRTGTGSEQYF; CDR3nt: TGTGCCAGCAGCCGAACCGGGACAGGGAGCGAGCAGTACTTC
j_gene: TRBJ1-2; abundance: NA; v_gene: TRBV6-4; d_gene: NA; CDR3aa: CASRLTGSAYGYTF; CDR3nt: TGTGCCAGCAGATTGACAGGAAGTGCCTATGGCTACACCTTC
j_gene: TRBJ2-1; abundance: NA; v_gene: TRBV3-1/TRBV3-2; d_gene: TRBD1; CDR3aa: CASSPTDRGYNEQFF; CDR3nt: TGTGCCAGCAGTCCCACTGACAGGGGATACAATGAGCAGTTCTTC
j_gene: TRBJ2-7; abundance: NA; v_gene: TRBV5-4; d_gene: NA; CDR3aa: CASSFQQTPYEQYF; CDR3nt: TGTGCCAGCAGCTTTCAACAGACCCCTTACGAGCAGTACTTC
j_gene: TRBJ1-2; abundance: NA; v_gene: TRBV6-5; d_gene: NA; CDR3aa: CASSSRGASGYTF; CDR3nt: TGTGCCAGCAGTTCGCGGGGGGCCAGCGGCTACACCTTC
j_gene: TRBJ1-1; abundance: once; v_gene: TRBV6-2/TRBV6-3; d_gene: NA; CDR3aa: CASSYSGVTEAFF; CDR3nt: TGTGCCAGCAGTTACTCAGGGGTCACTGAAGCTTTCTTT
j_gene: TRBJ1-3; abundance: NA; v_gene: TRBV7-8; d_gene: NA; CDR3aa: CASSLGSGTSGNTIYF; CDR3nt: TGTGCCAGCAGCTTAGGTTCGGGTACTTCTGGAAACACCATATATTTT
j_gene: TRBJ2-3; abundance: NA; v_gene: TRBV5-1; d_gene: NA; CDR3aa: CASSGEEETQYF; CDR3nt: TGCGCCAGCAGCGGGGAGGAAGAGACGCAGTATTTT
j_gene: TRBJ2-3; abundance: NA; v_gene: TRBV5-5; d_gene: NA; CDR3aa: CASSLQGLDTQYF; CDR3nt: TGTGCCAGCAGCTTGCAGGGTTTAGATACGCAGTATTTT
j_gene: TRBJ1-2; abundance: NA; v_gene: TRBV29-1; d_gene: NA; CDR3aa: CSVTTGSGYGYTF; CDR3nt: TGCAGCGTCACAACAGGGTCTGGCTATGGCTACACCTTC
j_gene: TRBJ2-7; abundance: NA; v_gene: TRBV5-5; d_gene: NA; CDR3aa: CASSLEGGAYEQYF; CDR3nt: TGTGCCAGCAGCTTGGAAGGAGGGGCTTACGAGCAGTACTTC
j_gene: TRBJ2-1; abundance: NA; v_gene: TRBV3-1/TRBV3-2; d_gene: TRBD1; CDR3aa: CASSQGTGVGNEQFF; CDR3nt: TGTGCCAGCAGCCAGGGGACAGGGGTGGGCAATGAGCAGTTCTTC
j_gene: TRBJ2-2; abundance: NA; v_gene: TRBV5-6; d_gene: TRBD1; CDR3aa: CASTAGGGEELFF; CDR3nt: TGTGCCAGCACGGCAGGGGGCGGCGAGGAGCTGTTTTTT
j_gene: TRBJ1-4; abundance: NA; v_gene: TRBV2; d_gene: TRBD1; CDR3aa: CASRDRGANEKLFF; CDR3nt: TGTGCCAGCAGAGACAGGGGAGCTAATGAAAAACTGTTTTTT
j_gene: TRBJ2-5; abundance: NA; v_gene: TRBV30; d_gene: TRBD2; CDR3aa: CAWNSGGFQETQYF; CDR3nt: TGTGCCTGGAATAGCGGGGGGTTTCAAGAGACCCAGTACTTC
j_gene: TRBJ2-7; abundance: NA; v_gene: TRBV5-1; d_gene: TRBD1; CDR3aa: CASSLGTGAFREQYF; CDR3nt: TGCGCCAGCAGCTTGGGGACAGGGGCTTTTCGGGAGCAGTACTTC
j_gene: TRBJ1-4; abundance: NA; v_gene: TRBV27; d_gene: TRBD1; CDR3aa: CASSPGGQGVGKLFF; CDR3nt: TGTGCCAGCAGTCCCGGGGGACAGGGGGTCGGAAAACTGTTTTTT
j_gene: TRBJ1-4; abundance: NA; v_gene: TRBV7-6; d_gene: NA; CDR3aa: CASSFGTDEKLFF; CDR3nt: TGTGCCAGCAGCTTCGGGACTGATGAAAAACTGTTTTTT
j_gene: TRBJ2-2; abundance: few; v_gene: TRBV15; d_gene: TRBD2; CDR3aa: CATSRDSGGYPGELFF; CDR3nt: TGTGCCACCAGCAGAGATTCCGGGGGGTACCCCGGGGAGCTGTTTTTT
j_gene: TRBJ1-6; abundance: NA; v_gene: TRBV5-1; d_gene: NA; CDR3aa: CASSLDTARRGNSPLHF; CDR3nt: TGCGCCAGCAGCTTGGATACAGCTCGACGGGGGAATTCACCCCTCCACTTT
j_gene: TRBJ1-2; abundance: NA; v_gene: TRBV7-9; d_gene: TRBD1; CDR3aa: CASSPGGGFGDYGYTF; CDR3nt: TGTGCCAGCAGCCCAGGGGGCGGATTTGGTGACTATGGCTACACCTTC
j_gene: TRBJ1-3; abundance: NA; v_gene: TRBV21-1; d_gene: NA; CDR3aa: CASSKLRAGAGNTIYF; CDR3nt: TGTGCCAGCAGCAAACTGAGGGCAGGGGCTGGAAACACCATATATTTT
j_gene: TRBJ1-1; abundance: NA; v_gene: TRBV30; d_gene: NA; CDR3aa: CAWSPERGTEAFF; CDR3nt: TGTGCCTGGAGCCCGGAAAGGGGGACTGAAGCTTTCTTT
j_gene: TRBJ2-2; abundance: NA; v_gene: TRBV9; d_gene: NA; CDR3aa: CASSIPLAGPNTGELFF; CDR3nt: TGTGCCAGCAGCATCCCGCTGGCGGGGCCGAACACCGGGGAGCTGTTTTTT
j_gene: TRBJ1-5; abundance: NA; v_gene: TRBV18; d_gene: TRBD1; CDR3aa: CASSHGQGLSNQPQHF; CDR3nt: TGTGCCAGCTCCCACGGACAGGGTTTAAGCAATCAGCCCCAGCATTTT
j_gene: TRBJ2-7; abundance: NA; v_gene: TRBV27; d_gene: TRBD1; CDR3aa: CASSPHRFPTGYEQYF; CDR3nt: TGTGCCAGCAGTCCCCACCGATTCCCGACAGGGTACGAGCAGTACTTC
j_gene: TRBJ1-2; abundance: NA; v_gene: TRBV20-1; d_gene: NA; CDR3aa: CSARVGGGYTF; CDR3nt: TGCAGTGCTAGAGTTGGCGGTGGCTACACCTTC
j_gene: TRBJ1-2; abundance: once; v_gene: TRBV6-1; d_gene: NA; CDR3aa: CASSVWGPQMVTNYGYTF; CDR3nt: TGTGCCAGCAGTGTTTGGGGGCCCCAGATGGTAACTAACTATGGCTACACCTTC
j_gene: TRBJ2-1; abundance: once; v_gene: TRBV20-1; d_gene: NA; CDR3aa: CSASPDRYNEQFF; CDR3nt: TGCAGTGCTAGTCCCGACAGGTACAATGAGCAGTTCTTC
j_gene: TRBJ1-2; abundance: NA; v_gene: TRBV7-8; d_gene: TRBD1; CDR3aa: CASRQGDYGYTF; CDR3nt: TGTGCCAGCAGACAGGGGGACTATGGCTACACCTTC